This T cell receptor beta chain came from a study of blood T cell repertoires in COVID-19 (dated by TCRdb to the early 2020s). For the wider study: Samples covering the acute and convalescent phases of COVID-19 were provided by collaborators in the United States, Italy and Spain. The material from the prospective study consisted of cDNA or gDNA derived from T cells, B-cell-depleted T cells, or PBMCs. Subjects who had been exposed to COVID-19, were actively infected with it, or had recovered from it provided the deeply sampled blood TCRbeta repertoires that made up the dataset. A freely available public database, intended as a resource for researchers studying the immune response to SARS-CoV-2, is where the repertoires were released. The samples were drawn from two sources: the first 160 participants of the ongoing ImmuneRACE study, and approximately 1,300 subjects contributed by 6 global collaborators. Nearly every sample came with metadata listing a de-identified subject ID, COVID-19 status, age in years and sex. HLA class I and class II types, where available, came from metadata supplied by the sample provider rather than from assay-based typing. Results the study describes overall, beyond this receptor: The amount of clinical and demographic metadata varied by source and participant and was provided uncurated.

Notes on this clone: No cognate antigen has been identified for it. Base qualities are not at hand, and no much larger clone is one base apart.

TCRbeta CDR3 regions were amplified from genomic DNA by means of the immunoSEQ Assay, a bias-controlled multiplex PCR. In the source study's methods: The number of nucleated cells in each sample was estimated from the amplification of reference gene primers within the assay. To quantify the absolute abundance of each unique TCRbeta CDR3 rearrangement, sequence reads were collapsed and filtered. Productive Simpson clonality was computed per sample as the square root of Simpson's diversity index over productive rearrangements. TCRdb took over this immuneACCESS table, retaining in-frame rearrangements with V and J assigned. Such tables are incomplete; in checked studies, under half of the missing clones stem from an unresolved V gene, and the remainder is unexplained. V and J calls and clone size come straight from that table; D and trimming were deduced from the DNA. Across this sample there are approximately 170,000 clones, with less than 85% seen only once. 2.5% to 3.5% of the sample comes from the top ten.

The germline V gene supplies CDR1 WSHSY and CDR2 SAAADI. V ends up 3 bases short and J 4 bases short, with an unmatched junction base count of 4. Its CDR3 holds 14 amino acids, cysteine through phenylalanine. Only the CDR3 DNA is retained, 42 bases long and in frame from the first base. Participants in the prospective study were enrolled through a virtual design, were aged about 18 to 89 years, and lived in 24 United States geographic areas. Cohort assignment in the prospective study relied on participant-reported clinical history from a screening survey and a study questionnaire. Recovered participants in ImmuneRACE Cohort 3 were defined by two consecutive negative NP/OP PCR tests, clearance by a healthcare professional, or resolution of symptoms. Each participant in the prospective study had whole blood, serum and a nasopharyngeal or oropharyngeal swab collected by mobile phlebotomists. Participants in the prospective study had the option to provide additional blood draws and questionnaires over a roughly 2-month period. Before DNA extraction, prospective study blood samples were shipped either frozen or at room temperature.

Sequenced input: PBMCs or T cells enriched from blood (not recorded which). This chain is built from TRBV10-2 and TRBJ1-2; 8 bases in the middle match TRBD1. The receptor was isolated from a woman aged 30 to 39 who had recovered from COVID-19. The CDR3 is CASSDPDRGYGYTF. The sequenced DNA: TGCGCCAGCAGTGACCCTGACAGGGGCTATGGCTACACCTTC.